What follows are 10 T cell receptor beta chains derived from one specimen sequenced in a study of blood T cell repertoires in COVID-19. The table came from immunoSEQ multiplex PCR; TCRdb's copy has only in-frame clones and leaves some out. The sample includes fewer than 200,000 clones, around nine tenths of them seen just once. Sequenced input: peripheral blood. These receptors all stem from a woman under 30 who had recovered from COVID-19.

This clone has just a few counts. The gene calls are TRBV7-9 and TRBJ2-6, with D maybe TRBD1 (6 bases). The germline gives CDR1 SEHNR, CDR2 FQNEAQ (reference sequence). The CDR3 totals 16 residues. Trimming removed 5 bases from V and 0 bases from J, with 11 bases in between. The chain's CDR3 is CASSKTGNSGANVLTF. CDR3 nucleotides: TGTGCCAGCAGCAAGACAGGCAACTCTGGGGCCAACGTCCTGACTTTC.

The chain has TRBV4-3 and TRBJ2-2; D possibly corresponds to TRBD1 (7 bases). This CDR3 region has 16 residues. The V gene lost 2 bases and the J gene lost 5 bases, with 15 bases spanning the gap. CDR1 and CDR2 from the germline V gene are LGHNA and YSLEER. This CDR3 reads CASSQSPGGGTGELFF. CDR3 sequence (DNA): TGCGCCAGCAGCCAATCTCCAGGGGGAGGAACCGGGGAGCTGTTTTTT.

CDR3 in DNA: TGTGCCAGCAGCCCAGGACAGGGGGTTTTGAACACTGAAGCTTTCTTT. Protein product: CASSPGQGVLNTEAFF. The J gene is TRBJ1-1, the V gene TRBV5-4; 10 nucleotides agree with TRBD1. With 4 bases clipped from V and 0 bases from J, the junction kept 6 bases outside the gene matches. Germline values: CDR1 SGHNT, CDR2 YYREEE (reference sequence). CDR3 size: 16 residues.

The V and J genes are TRBV7-6 and TRBJ1-2; no firm D call. CDR1 and CDR2 from the germline V gene are SGHVS and FNYEAQ. V dropped 4 bases and J dropped 6 bases, with 12 bases sitting between them. There are 13 residues in the CDR3. DNA for the CDR3: TGTGCCAGCAGCTCACCTGGAGAGCATGGCTACACCTTC. This encodes CASSSPGEHGYTF.

The chain is built from TRBV11-2 and TRBJ1-1; TRBD1 is a possible D gene (5 bases). CDR3 length equals 15 residues. The germline gives CDR1 SGHAT, CDR2 FQNNGV. V lost 5 bases to trimming and J lost 5 bases, with 18 bases between them. The CDR3 is CASSPRTSPGTEAFF. The CDR3 DNA follows: TGTGCCAGCAGCCCTCGGACATCCCCAGGGACTGAAGCTTTCTTT.

J is TRBJ2-5 and V is TRBV19, with a tentative D call TRBD1 (7 bases). Trimming took off 4 bases at V and 4 bases at J, with 16 bases between the two ends. Germline V gives CDR1 LNHDA, CDR2 SQIVND (reference sequence). This CDR3 has 15 amino acids. CDR3 region: CASSTQTGRRETQYF. DNA for the CDR3: TGTGCCAGTAGTACCCAGACAGGGAGGCGAGAGACCCAGTACTTC.

This clone was picked up a small number of times. The CDR3 loop is CASSQVYAANTEAFF. The CDR3 DNA sequence: TGCGCCAGCAGCCAAGTTTACGCGGCGAACACTGAAGCTTTCTTT. The rearrangement uses TRBV4-3 and TRBJ1-1; D remains unclear. This CDR3 region has 15 residues. Trimming took off 1 base at V and 1 base at J, with 10 bases between the two ends. The germline V gene has CDR1 LGHNA and CDR2 YSLEER.

The V and J genes are TRBV9 and TRBJ1-1, with a weak D call TRBD1 (6 bases). The CDR3 extends over 14 amino acids. Trimming cost V 3 bases and J 6 bases, with 15 bases left between them. CDR1 and CDR2 (germline): SGDLS, YYNGEE. The CDR3: CASSATYGQSEAFF. DNA of the CDR3: TGTGCCAGCAGCGCCACCTACGGACAGTCTGAAGCTTTCTTT.

The chain joins TRBV6-5 to TRBJ2-2; 8 nucleotides agree with TRBD2. This CDR3 is 16 amino acids long. V gave up 2 bases and J gave up 7 bases; unmatched junction bases: 9. The V gene's germline CDR1 is MNHEY and CDR2 SVGAGI. CDR3 residues: CASSYLSGSKDGELFF. CDR3 bases: TGTGCCAGCAGTTACCTCAGCGGGAGTAAAGACGGGGAGCTGTTTTTT.

This rearrangement joins TRBV19 to TRBJ1-6; TRBD1 matches at 9 bases. The CDR3 spans 18 residues. Germline assignment: CDR1 LNHDA and CDR2 SQIVND (reference sequence). The V and J ends lost 8 bases and 4 bases, in that order; junction bases with no gene match: 15. CDR3 sequence reads: CASAKWDRARIYNSPLHF. The CDR3 region has the DNA TGTGCCAGTGCCAAGTGGGACAGGGCACGAATTTATAATTCACCCCTCCACTTT. The full variable domain, rest sourced from reference TRBV19 and TRBJ1-6, is DGGITQSPKYLFRKEGQNVTLSCEQNLNHDAMYWYRQDPGQGLRLIYYSQIVNDFQKGDIAEGYSVSREKKESFPLTVTSAQKNPTAFYLCASAKWDRARIYNSPLHFGNGTRLTVT.